This TCR beta chain was observed in a study of T cell responses to AZD1222 COVID-19 vaccine. Across the whole study: The study pooled second doses at about 4 or about 12 weeks.

Study observations and caveats: Donors were chiefly white British, with a greater number of females, and clonal diversity was perhaps underestimated. In the spike-specific TCR repertoire, nearly half reportedly target unmutated variant regions. Vaccine-related CD4 TCRs covered spike, predominating at 160-218 and 743-854.

The protocol was immunoSEQ multiplex PCR, while the TCRdb copy is restricted to in-frame clones and leaves out a portion. The table records around 130,000 clones, roughly 94% of them present only once. Germline V lookup: CDR1 WSHSY, CDR2 SAAADI. Trimming left V 6 bases short and J 4 bases short, with 9 bases between. CDR3 length: 12 amino acids. Details on this clone: The antigen is undetermined.

The gene calls are TRBV10-2 and TRBJ1-1; D ambiguous. The TCR comes from an adult in good health. Sample: peripheral blood, taken on day 0 of AZD1222 vaccination. DNA for the CDR3: TGCGCCAGCAGGAACAGCGCCACTGAAGCTTTCTTT. Protein: CASRNSATEAFF.